Below are 14 T cell receptor beta chains sequenced from a single sample in a study of prognosis after radiotherapy for stage I lung cancer. CDR3 of TCR beta was amplified from genomic DNA via a two-round multiplex PCR. The authors ran first-round PCR with primers specific to each TRBV and TRBJ gene. TCRdb reanalysed the multiplex PCR reads using MiXCR and keeps one entry per CDR3 protein. The sample carries fewer than 25,000 distinct CDR3 sequences, 45% to 70% recorded once. This specimen was PBMCs, taken before or after stereotactic body radiation therapy (not recorded which). Receptor source: a donor over 45 with non-small cell lung cancer.

The chain joins TRBV19 to TRBJ2-1; TRBD1 is a possible D gene (6 bases). The CDR3 covers 14 residues. Between the trimmed V and J ends, which lost 5 bases and 5 bases, there was a span of 13 bases. Germline V gene sequence: CDR1 LNHDA, CDR2 SQIVND (reference sequence). The CDR3 spells CASSFGQLHNEQFF. CDR3 nucleotides: TGTGCCAGTAGTTTTGGACAGCTCCACAATGAGCAGTTCTTC.

A remark on this clonotype: An end of the junction does not agree with germline; a read error may underlie this. The chain joins TRBV29-1 to TRBJ2-7, with a weak D call TRBD1 (6 bases). The CDR3 is 14 residues long. The germline V gene encodes CDR1 SQVTM and CDR2 ANQGSEA. CDR3 sequence: CSVAPGQWSYDQYF. CDR3 DNA sequence: TGCAGCGTGGCCCCAGGACAGTGGTCCTACGATCAGTACTTC.

This clonotype is medium-sized (0.01 to 0.1%). The chain carries TRBV6-1 and TRBJ1-2, with no clear D. Trimming took off 3 bases at V and 2 bases at J, with 10 bases between the two ends. CDR1 and CDR2 from the germline V gene are MNHNS and SASEGT. The CDR3 is made up of 14 amino acids. CDR3 sequence (DNA): TGTGCCAGCAGTGAGCTGGATCGAAACTATGGCTACACCTTC. Amino acids: CASSELDRNYGYTF.

On this clonotype itself: A far larger clone is only one base removed, so a read error is likely. The chain employs TRBV11-2 and TRBJ2-7; D is perhaps TRBD2 (6 bases). Germline V lookup: CDR1 SGHAT, CDR2 FQNNGV. The CDR3 loop spans 14 amino acids. The CDR3 DNA follows: TGTGCCATCAGCGCCCAGCCGGGGGCCTACGAGCAGTACTTC. Its translation: CAISAQPGAYEQYF.

By share, this clonotype counts as medium-sized. The genes are TRBV20-1 and TRBJ2-1; no definite D call. V was shortened by 2 bases and J by 6 bases, with 8 bases between the two germline ends. The CDR3 covers 12 residues. CDR1 is DFQATT, CDR2 SNEGSKA, per germline (reference sequence). CDR3 sequence: CSARNYRNEQFF. CDR3 DNA sequence: TGCAGTGCTAGAAACTACCGCAATGAGCAGTTCTTC.

To note about this clonotype: It differs at one base from a far larger clone, so likely a read error. This sequence joins TRBV2 and TRBJ2-5; TRBD2 aligns across 10 bases. The assigned J gene may be wrong: the sequence end matches TRBJ2-1 better. From germline, CDR1 is SNHLY and CDR2 FYNNEI. The CDR3 totals 15 residues. CDR3 loop: CASMRLAGVLGEQFF. The CDR3 DNA is TGTGCCAGCATGCGTCTAGCGGGAGTTCTGGGTGAGCAGTTCTTC.

The rearrangement links TRBV11-2 to TRBJ2-3; the D gene is possibly TRBD2 (6 bases). CDR1 and CDR2 (germline): SGHAT, FQNNGV. This CDR3 spans 15 amino acids. Trimming left V 5 bases short and J 2 bases short, with 14 bases between. The CDR3 is CASSATLAITDTQYF. The CDR3 coding sequence is TGTGCCAGCAGCGCCACACTAGCAATCACAGATACGCAGTATTTT. The full variable domain, in which reference TRBV11-2 and TRBJ2-3 provide the parts outside the CDR3, is EAGVAQSPRYKIIEKRQSVAFWCNPISGHATLYWYQQILGQGPKLLIQFQNNGVVDDSQLPKDRFSAERLKGVDSTLKIQPAKLEDSAVYLCASSATLAITDTQYFGPGTRLTVL.

The V gene is TRBV6-2 or TRBV6-3, the J gene TRBJ2-7, with 9 bases identical to TRBD2. V shed 5 bases and J 9 bases; nucleotides not matched to a gene: 8. The germline V gene encodes CDR1 MNHEY and CDR2 SVGEGT. CDR3 length equals 13 residues. The CDR3 sequence: CASSEASGTVQYF. In DNA form, the CDR3 reads TGTGCCAGCAGTGAAGCTAGCGGGACGGTGCAGTACTTC.

The rearrangement joins TRBV28 to TRBJ1-2, with 7 nucleotides matching TRBD1. Germline values: CDR1 MDHEN, CDR2 SYDVKM. The CDR3 is made up of 13 amino acids. With V trimmed by 7 bases and J by 12 bases, 14 bases remained unmatched. CDR3 region: CASIFPDRAGHTF. The CDR3 DNA reads as TGTGCCAGCATTTTTCCCGACAGGGCGGGCCACACCTTC.

This clonotype was found once. CDR3 bases: TGCGCCGGCCGTCCTGGCGGGATCGGGAATGAGCAGTTCTTC. Translated, it gives CAGRPGGIGNEQFF. V is TRBV5-1 and J is TRBJ2-1; D may be TRBD2 (6 bases). CDR1 is SGHRS, CDR2 YFSETQ, per germline. This CDR3 comprises 14 residues. V was trimmed by 10 bases and J by 7 bases, leaving 21 bases between them.

V usage is TRBV24-1 and J usage is TRBJ1-1, with no clear D. The CDR3 is made up of 13 amino acids. Germline assignment: CDR1 KGHDR and CDR2 SFDVKD. The V end was cut by 4 bases, the J end by 3 bases, with 8 bases between. CDR3 DNA: TGTGCCACCAGTGAAGGGATTCACACTGAAGCTTTCTTT. This sequence encodes CATSEGIHTEAFF.

Turning to this clonotype: A far larger clone is just one base off, so this is likely a read error. The chain is built from TRBV5-8 and TRBJ1-2, with D possibly matching TRBD1 (5 bases). The CDR3 extends over 12 amino acids. Germline V gene data show CDR1 as SGHTS and CDR2 as YDEGEE. V was pared by 5 bases and J by 6 bases, with 11 bases between. The chain's CDR3 is CASSGRGNGYTF. In DNA form, the CDR3 reads TGTGCCAGCAGTGGACGGGGGAATGGCTACACCTTC.

The sample holds one count of this clonotype. The gene calls are TRBV12-5 and TRBJ2-2; TRBD2 matches at 7 bases. CDR1 LGHNT and CDR2 FRNRAP come from the germline V gene. V was pared by 7 bases and J by 4 bases, with 3 bases of the junction left unmatched. The CDR3 has 13 residues. The CDR3 loop is CASATGGTGELFF. The CDR3 coding sequence is TGTGCTAGTGCCACGGGGGGCACCGGGGAGCTGTTTTTT.

This clonotype was counted between two and nine times. V gene TRBV11-2 combines with J gene TRBJ2-1; 7 bases fit TRBD1. CDR3 length: 14 residues. The V and J ends lost 0 bases and 10 bases, in that order; junction bases with no gene match: 6. CDR1 is SGHAT, CDR2 FQNNGV, per germline. CDR3 nucleotide sequence: TGTGCCAGCAGCTTAGAGGGACAGATTGGGGAGCAGTTCTTC. Its protein is CASSLEGQIGEQFF.